A selection of T cell receptor beta chains follows, all from one sample in a study of CD8+CD57+ T cells in acquired aplastic anemia. TCRdb processed the reads anew with MiXCR; each CDR3 protein has one entry. The data show roughly 250,000 distinct CDR3 sequences, roughly 82% seen once. Specimen: sorted CD4+, CD8+, or CD8+CD57+ T cells (not recorded which) from PBMCs. Source of these receptors: a human donor with aplastic anemia. Each CDR3 is given with its conserved first and last residue. A D gene is named only where the DNA matches it firmly. Clone size appears in some rows only: once, few, many, or a class for an expanded clone.

-	-	TRBV2	TRBJ2-6	CAGSDGSYGANVLTF	TGTGCCGGGTCAGATGGTAGCTACGGGGCCAACGTCCTGACTTTC
-	-	TRBV15	TRBJ2-1	CATSRVGLGGPNGQFF	TGTGCCACCAGCAGAGTTGGGTTGGGGGGACCAAATGGGCAGTTCTTC
-	TRBD1	TRBV5-4	TRBJ1-5	CASRGQGESAQHF	TGTGCCAGCAGGGGACAGGGGGAATCAGCCCAGCATTTT
many	TRBD2	TRBV4-1	TRBJ2-2	CASSQDRTSGGPSAGELFF	TGCGCCAGCAGCCAAGATAGGACTAGCGGGGGTCCTTCAGCCGGGGAGCTGTTTTTT
few	TRBD1	TRBV7-9	TRBJ2-5	CASSPPQGRNTGDF	TGTGCCAGCAGCCCGCCACAGGGGCGGAACACCGGGGACTTC
-	-	TRBV2	TRBJ2-1	CASGDGGAGRQSF	TGTGCCAGCGGGGACGGGGGCGCGGGTAGGCAGTCTTTT
-	-	TRBV2	TRBJ2-6	CASSVGGSDTANVLTF	TGTGCCAGCAGCGTCGGGGGTAGCGATACGGCCAATGTCCTGACTTTC
many	TRBD2	TRBV5-6	TRBJ2-5	CASGLAGGRKTQYF	TGTGCCAGCGGACTAGCGGGGGGGAGAAAGACCCAGTACTTC
-	-	TRBV4-1	TRBJ1-1	CASSRRGDTEAFF	TGCGCCAGCAGCCGAAGGGGAGACACTGAAGCTTTCTTT
once	-	TRBV7-8	TRBJ1-6	CASSLPGHPYTHHF	TGTGCCAGCAGCTTACCGGGTCATCCTTATACCCACCACTTT
-	-	TRBV4-3	TRBJ1-1	CASSQDWDTEAFF	TGCGCCAGCAGCCAAGATTGGGACACTGAAGCTTTCTTT
-	TRBD2	TRBV11-2	TRBJ2-3	CASSATRTSGFNEQYF	TGTGCCAGCAGCGCGACCAGGACTAGCGGTTTCAATGAGCAGTATTTT
-	-	TRBV7-3	TRBJ1-6	CASSYVTGGNTAELHF	TGTGCCAGCAGCTACGTCACGGGGGGGAACACTGCGGAGCTCCACTTT
-	-	TRBV7-8	TRBJ2-6	CASSLAGGPDAKFLTF	TGTGCCAGCAGCTTAGCGGGAGGTCCCGATGCCAAGTTTCTGACTTTC
-	TRBD2	TRBV5-8	TRBJ2-4	CASSRPGGNIQYF	TGTGCCAGCAGCCGACCGGGAGGAAACATTCAGTACTTC
-	-	TRBV7-6	TRBJ1-2	CASSLGRDGFVYGYTF	TGTGCCAGCAGCCTGGGGAGGGACGGGTTTGTATATGGCTACACCTTC
few	-	TRBV7-8	TRBJ1-6	CASSLAGGSDTQYFHF	TGTGCCAGCAGCTTAGCGGGAGGTTCCGATACGCAGTATTTCCACTTT
-	-	TRBV9	TRBJ2-3	CGSGEGAATTYYF	TGTGGCAGCGGCGAAGGGGCAGCAACTACGTATTATTTT
-	TRBD2	TRBV2	TRBJ2-3	CASSYAGGHETQYF	TGTGCCAGCAGCTATGCGGGAGGCCACGAGACGCAGTATTTT
-	TRBD1	TRBV19	TRBJ2-2	CASSGTGKSSNEQF	TGTGCCAGTAGTGGGACAGGGAAATCCTCCAATGAGCAGTTT
-	-	TRBV7-8	TRBJ2-3	CASSLAGTDTPQF	TGTGCCAGCAGCTTAGCGGGCACAGATACGCCGCAGTTT
-	TRBD2	TRBV2	TRBJ2-3	CASSFTGLASNEQYF	TGTGCCAGCAGCTTTACGGGACTAGCGTCCAATGAGCAGTATTTT
once	TRBD1	TRBV19	TRBJ2-7	CASRRTGTSYEQYF	TGTGCCAGTAGAAGGACAGGTACGTCCTACGAGCAGTACTTC
-	TRBD2	TRBV2	TRBJ2-5	CASGYGGTGTQNLYF	TGTGCCAGCGGGTACGGGGGGACTGGGACGCAGAATTTGTACTTC
-	-	TRBV9	TRBJ1-6	CASSAGSGPQYFHF	TGTGCCAGCAGCGCGGGGTCGGGTCCGCAGTATTTTCACTTT
many	-	TRBV7-9	TRBJ1-6	CAGQGARETQYFGLHF	-
once	-	TRBV7-8	TRBJ1-2	CATSRAGLHDGYTF	TGTGCCACCAGCAGGGCGGGCCTTCACGATGGCTACACCTTC
-	TRBD1	TRBV7-9	TRBJ1-2	CASSLDQGAEYGYTF	TGTGCCAGCAGCTTAGATCAGGGGGCGGAATATGGCTACACCTTC
once	-	TRBV7-8	TRBJ2-7	CASSSAGGSSEQYF	TGTGCCAGCAGTTCGGCCGGGGGCTCTTCCGAGCAGTACTTC
-	-	TRBV7-9	TRBJ1-6	CASSHHEGSNAPFHF	TGTGCCAGCAGCCATCACGAGGGCAGTAATGCCCCTTTCCACTTT
-	-	TRBV24-1	TRBJ2-5	CATSASKTWGETQYF	TGTGCCACCAGTGCCAGCAAGACTTGGGGAGAGACCCAGTACTTC
-	-	TRBV28	TRBJ2-7	CASSQTLRGVYEQYF	TGTGCCAGCAGTCAGACGCTCAGGGGGGTCTACGAGCAGTACTTC
-	-	TRBV7-4	TRBJ1-5	CASSISWTYNQPQHF	TGTGCCAGTAGTATTTCTTGGACTTACAATCAGCCCCAGCATTTT
once	TRBD1	TRBV7-2	TRBJ2-1	CASSLGQGSQETQQFF	TGTGCCAGCAGCCTTGGACAGGGGTCTCAAGAGACCCAGCAGTTCTTC
-	TRBD2	TRBV7-9	TRBJ2-3	CASSFERSGGSDETQYF	TGTGCCAGCAGCTTTGAAAGAAGCGGGGGGAGCGATGAGACGCAGTATTTT
-	-	TRBV2	TRBJ1-2	CASGSRGTDTHYCYTF	TGTGCCAGCGGGTCCCGGGGCACAGATACGCACTACTGCTACACCTTC
-	-	TRBV7-2	TRBJ2-3	CASSLAGSYGAQDF	TGTGCCAGCAGCTTAGCGGGAAGTTACGGGGCCCAGGATTTT
-	TRBD1	TRBV7-2	TRBJ2-3	CASSQARGTGAHTDTQYF	TGTGCCAGCAGCCAAGCCCGCGGGACAGGTGCTCACACAGATACGCAGTATTTT
-	-	TRBV20-1	TRBJ1-5	CSAGTGLDQPQHF	TGCAGTGCAGGCACAGGGTTAGATCAGCCCCAGCATTTT
-	-	TRBV7-9	TRBJ2-2	CASGVTGELVF	TGTGCCAGCGGTGTAACTGGGGAGCTGGTTTTT
-	TRBD2	TRBV12-3/TRBV12-4	TRBJ2-6	CASSAGGHSGANVLTF	TGTGCCAGCAGCGCGGGGGGGCATTCCGGGGCCAACGTCCTGACTTTC
-	-	TRBV7-9	TRBJ2-5	CASSLARGTKETYYF	TGTGCCAGCAGCTTAGCCCGCGGGACAAAAGAGACGTATTACTTC
-	-	TRBV7-3	TRBJ1-1	CASTRTHGTEAFF	TGTGCCAGCACCAGAACACACGGGACTGAAGCTTTCTTT
-	-	TRBV15	TRBJ1-1	CATSGGGGQNTEAFF	TGTGCCACCAGCGGGGGGGGGGGGCAGAACACTGAAGCTTTCTTT
once	-	TRBV2	TRBJ1-2	CASSLTGCGDNVLTF	TGTGCCAGCTCATTGACAGGCTGCGGCGACAATGTCCTCACTTTC
many	-	TRBV19	TRBJ1-5	CASSMGDYSNQPQHF	TGTGCCAGTAGTATGGGAGACTATAGCAATCAGCCCCAGCATTTT
-	TRBD1	TRBV9	TRBJ2-3	CASSLGQGTDNTIF	TGTGCCAGCAGCTTAGGACAGGGGACTGATAACACGATTTTT
-	-	TRBV14	TRBJ1-1	CASSLDVPILAFSFF	TGTGCCAGCAGCCTAGACGTCCCGATACTGGCTTTCTCTTTCTTT
-	TRBD2	TRBV5-4	TRBJ2-1	CASSFTSAMSYNEQFF	TGTGCCAGCAGCTTTACTAGCGCAATGAGCTACAATGAGCAGTTCTTC
-	-	TRBV7-3	TRBJ1-4	CASSLSGTPNAKLFF	TGTGCCAGCAGCTTAAGCGGAACACCTAATGCGAAACTGTTTTTT
few	-	TRBV7-2	TRBJ1-4	CASSLAGGPDTQKLFF	TGTGCCAGCAGCTTAGCGGGAGGGCCCGATACGCAGAAACTGTTTTTT
-	-	TRBV25-1	TRBJ2-7	CASSGSGTRSYEQYF	TGTGCCAGCAGTGGCTCCGGGACTCGCTCCTACGAGCAGTACTTC
-	-	TRBV5-5	TRBJ1-6	CASSLELASYNSPLHF	TGTGCCAGCAGCTTGGAACTAGCCTCCTATAATTCACCCCTCCACTTT
-	-	TRBV9	TRBJ1-1	CASSLDVSGNHDAFF	TGTGCCAGCAGCTTAGATGTCTCAGGAAATCATGACGCTTTCTTT
-	TRBD2	TRBV5-4	TRBJ2-5	CASSFAGGFTRGETQYF	TGTGCCAGCAGCTTCGCGGGGGGCTTTACCCGAGGGGAGACCCAGTACTTC
-	-	TRBV9	TRBJ2-3	CASSLAAGNEPQYF	TGTGCCAGCAGCTTAGCGGCAGGCAACGAGCCGCAGTATTTT
-	TRBD1	TRBV4-1	TRBJ2-7	CASRPTGGSYEQYF	TGCGCCAGCAGGCCGACAGGGGGCTCCTACGAGCAGTACTTC
-	-	TRBV7-8	TRBJ1-6	CASSLGGGGYTPPLHF	TGTGCCAGCAGCTTGGGGGGGGGCGGCTATACTCCGCCCCTCCACTTT